The next 3 T cell receptor beta chains were all read from a single sample in a study of cytomegalovirus exposure and HLA in healthy donors. PCR was performed using 60 Vbeta and 13 Jbeta primers. The data were produced by immunoSEQ multiplex PCR, yet TCRdb's version contains in-frame clones alone and is incomplete. The sample lists around 170,000 clones, over 75% seen once, with 3.5% to 4% in the top ten. The sequencing sample was made of PBMCs. The receptor source for this set is a middle-aged man in good health and CMV-seronegative.

The CDR3 region is CASSVVPNLRDEQFF. The CDR3 DNA sequence: TGTGCCAGCAGCGTAGTCCCCAACCTTCGGGATGAGCAGTTCTTC. The rearrangement uses TRBV9 and TRBJ2-1; D remains unclear. CDR3 length equals 15 residues. Germline CDR1 reads SGDLS; CDR2 reads YYNGEE. V dropped 0 bases and J dropped 8 bases, with 15 bases sitting between them. Combining the CDR3 with reference TRBV9 and TRBJ2-1 gives the whole variable domain DSGVTQTPKHLITATGQRVTLRCSPRSGDLSVYWYQQSLDQGLQFLIQYYNGEERAKGNILERFSAQQFPDLHSELNLSSLELGDSALYFCASSVVPNLRDEQFFGPGTRLTVL.

This clone was counted between two and nine times. V and J are TRBV11-2 and TRBJ2-5; D is ambiguous. Germline CDR1 reads SGHAT; CDR2 reads FQNNGV. This CDR3 contains 13 residues. Deletions cut 3 bases from V and 2 bases from J, with 7 bases between. The CDR3 nucleotides read TGTGCCAGCAGCTTCTCTTTTCAAGAGACCCAGTACTTC. Its translation is CASSFSFQETQYF.

The CDR3 protein is CASSLDGGFQETQYF. The CDR3 nucleotides are TGTGCCAGCAGTCTAGACGGGGGTTTCCAAGAGACCCAGTACTTC. V and J are TRBV2 and TRBJ2-5, with a weak D call TRBD2 (6 bases). This CDR3 has 15 amino acids. V gave up 5 bases and J gave up 1 base, with 14 bases separating them. The germline V gene encodes CDR1 SNHLY and CDR2 FYNNEI.